Sequencing of this T cell receptor (beta chain) was carried out in a study of cytomegalovirus exposure and HLA in healthy donors. General observations from the study: As a later analysis showed, a missense DCLRE1C variant was linked to trimming of TCR beta V- and J-genes. Relative to the approximately 670-donor mean, N-insertions were reportedly fewer in an Asian-associated ancestry cluster in a later analysis. An apparent linkage of common viral pathogens to several of the most significant clusters emerged in a later analysis.

Comment on this clone: Its antigen is not identified.

The CDR3 is made up of 16 amino acids. Germline CDR1 is SGHRS and CDR2 is YFSETQ. V was pared by 0 bases and J by 4 bases, with 4 bases of the junction left unmatched. Both 60 Vbeta primers and 13 Jbeta primers went into the PCR. The authors' processing: Unique TCR beta chains totaled roughly 80 million in a later count, with approximately 11 million of them shared. Sequencing was performed with immunoSEQ multiplex PCR; in TCRdb, only in-frame clones are kept and a portion is missing. The V and J calls and clone size are taken from that table; D and trimming were inferred from the DNA. The sample consists of 150,000 to 200,000 clones, around 75% of them appearing once.

This receptor was obtained from a female donor in good health and CMV-seronegative. The specimen was PBMCs. V gene TRBV5-1 combines with J gene TRBJ2-1; 10 bases are shared with TRBD2. The CDR3 here is CASSLALAGVYNEQFF. The CDR3 DNA is TGCGCCAGCAGCTTGGCCCTAGCGGGAGTATACAATGAGCAGTTCTTC.